The 19 T cell receptor beta chains below were found in one sample sequenced in a study of T cells in women clearing cervical HPV infection. Profiling relied on immunoSEQ multiplex PCR, and the TCRdb table lists in-frame clones only, not all of them. Its clone listing holds about 25,000 clones. Sequenced material: blood buffy coat. The source is a woman aged 18 to 75 with a cervical HPV16 infection that either progressed to CIN3+ or cleared (not recorded which).

Notes on this clone: Sequencing ends 3 residues short of the CDR3 end; the germline J gene provides the rest. This chain uses TRBV18 with TRBJ1-2; D unclear. The CDR3 loop spans 12 amino acids. Germline CDR1 is KGHSH and CDR2 is LQKENI. The part of the CDR3 DNA that was read is TGTGCCAGCTCACCGACTTCCTACGAC. Residues: CASSPTSYD. The whole CDR3 protein reads CASSPTSYDYTF.

On this clone itself: The junction does not match germline at one end; this may be a read error. CDR3: CASSWGRSSGANVLTF. CDR3 bases read: TGCGCCAGCAGCTGGGGCAGAAGCTCTGGGGCCAACGTC. The genes are TRBV4-2 and TRBJ2-6, with D possibly TRBD1 on 5 matching bases. The CDR3 end lies 3 residues beyond the end of the read and is filled in from the germline J gene. This CDR3 contains 16 residues. The V gene's germline CDR1 is LGHNA and CDR2 YNFKEQ.

With respect to this clone: The observed sequence ends 3 residues before the CDR3 terminus, with the missing tail filled in from the germline J gene. This chain links TRBV7-9 with TRBJ1-2, with D unresolved. Germline loops: CDR1 SEHNR, CDR2 FQNEAQ (reference sequence). The CDR3 is made up of 11 amino acids. The covered CDR3 bases are TGTGCCAGCAGCTTAAGCTACGAC. Its protein is CASSLSYD. The entire CDR3 protein is CASSLSYDYTF. The variable domain in full, with the rest retrieved from reference TRBV7-9 and TRBJ1-2, is DTGVSQNPRHKITKRGQNVTFRCDPISEHNRLYWYRQTLGQGPEFLTYFQNEAQLEKSRLLSDRFSAERPKGSFSTLEIQRTEQGDSAMYLCASSLSYDYTFGSGTRLTVV.

About this clone itself: The sequenced fragment ends 3 residues before the CDR3 boundary, so the rest is inferred from the germline J gene. The J gene is TRBJ1-5, the V gene TRBV6-2 or TRBV6-3, with 8 bases fitting TRBD1. Trimming at V came to 8 bases and at J to 7 bases, leaving 7 bases not matched to a gene. The CDR3 is 13 amino acids. Germline V lookup: CDR1 MNHEY, CDR2 SVGEGT. The CDR3 reads CASGPTGVQPQHF. Partial CDR3 DNA: TGTGCCAGCGGACCGACAGGGGTCCAGCCC.

A word on this clone: The read terminates 3 residues before the CDR3 end, so the remaining end is supplied by the germline J gene. The chain employs TRBV6-2 or TRBV6-3 and TRBJ1-1; D gene unclear. Germline V gene data show CDR1 as MNHEY and CDR2 as SVGEGT. The CDR3 loop spans 14 amino acids. Partial CDR3 DNA: TGTGCCAGCAGCCCCCGCGGGCTCAACCCACCA. This gives the protein CASSPRGLNPP. The entire CDR3 reads CASSPRGLNPPAFF.

For this clone: The read ends 3 residues before the CDR3 terminus; that terminus is restored from the germline J gene. The chain is built from TRBV5-1 and TRBJ1-5; no firm D call. This CDR3 spans 15 amino acids. Germline-derived CDR1 and CDR2 are SGHRS and YFSETQ. Trimming removed 0 bases from V and 6 bases from J, with 13 bases in between. CDR3 residues: CASSLESGLGQPQHF. The DNA read from the CDR3 is TGCGCCAGCAGCTTGGAATCGGGGTTGGGTCAGCCC.

Regarding this clone: Compared with germline, one end of the junction differs, possibly owing to a read error. The read ends 3 residues shy of where the CDR3 ends; the end is completed using the germline J gene. The chain recombines TRBV4-2 with TRBJ2-2; 9 bases map to TRBD1. Germline V gene data show CDR1 as LGHNA and CDR2 as YNFKEQ. The CDR3 contains 18 residues. CDR3 sequence: CASSQVPTGGGNTGELFF. CDR3 DNA, as far as it was read: TGCGCCAGCAGCCAAGTTCCGACAGGGGGGGGGAACACCGGGGAG.

With respect to this clone: The CDR3 end falls 3 residues outside the read, so it is completed with the germline J gene. This rearrangement joins TRBV18 to TRBJ2-7; maybe TRBD1 (6 bases). The germline CDR1 and CDR2 sequences are KGHSH and LQKENI. Trimming removed 3 bases at V and 4 bases at J, with 16 bases between. This CDR3 is 15 amino acids long. The CDR3 sequence is CASSPGFLGAYEQYF. Incomplete CDR3 DNA: TGTGCCAGCTCACCCGGCTTTCTGGGGGCTTACGAG.

Partial CDR3 DNA: TGTGCCAGCAGCTTAAATAGCGGGGGGGCGGATACG. Translated: CASSLNSGGADT. The whole CDR3 region reads CASSLNSGGADTQYF. This chain connects TRBV7-3 to TRBJ2-3, with 11 bases matching TRBD2. The observed sequence ends 3 residues before the CDR3 terminus, with the missing tail filled in from the germline J gene. Germline CDR1 and CDR2: SGHTA and FQGTGA. This CDR3 has 15 amino acids. V gave up 1 base and J gave up 6 bases; unmatched junction bases: 3. The entire variable domain, with the rest obtained from reference TRBV7-3 and TRBJ2-3, is as follows: GAGVSQTPSNKVTEKGKYVELRCDPISGHTALYWYRQSLGQGPEFLIYFQGTGAADDSGLPNDRFFAVRPEGSVSTLKIQRTERGDSAVYLCASSLNSGGADTQYFGPGTRLTVL.

A note on this clone: The read ends 3 residues before the CDR3 terminus; that terminus is restored from the germline J gene. V usage is TRBV2 and J usage is TRBJ2-1; 7 bases agree with TRBD1. Germline V gives CDR1 SNHLY, CDR2 FYNNEI. After removal of 6 bases from V and 4 bases from J, the junction contained 0 bases not matched to a gene. This CDR3 has 12 residues. The sequenced part of the CDR3 DNA is TGTGCCAGCAGGACAGGGTACAATGAG. It yields the protein CASRTGYNE. The complete CDR3 protein is CASRTGYNEQFF.

Note on this clone: Sequencing ends 3 residues short of the CDR3 end; the germline J gene provides the rest. The V and J genes are TRBV12-3 or TRBV12-4 and TRBJ1-5; perhaps TRBD1 as D (5 bases). The CDR3 length is 13 residues. V was clipped by 9 bases and J by 2 bases, with 11 bases between them. The DNA read from the CDR3 is TGTGCCAGTCTCGGGGGTGGCAATCAGCCC. It is translated as CASLGGGNQP. The whole CDR3 reads CASLGGGNQPQHF.

About this clone itself: The CDR3 end is not reached by the read, which stops 3 residues before it; the germline J gene fills it in. The chain combines TRBV19 with TRBJ1-3, with D perhaps TRBD1 (5 bases). Germline lookup yields CDR1 LNHDA and CDR2 SQIVND (reference sequence). Between the trimmed V and J ends, which lost 5 bases and 2 bases, there was a span of 19 bases. The CDR3 has 17 residues. The sequenced part of the CDR3 DNA is TGTGCCAGTAGTGCGACAGTGCGGTCGATGACTGGAAACACC. It codes for CASSATVRSMTGNT. The whole CDR3 sequence is CASSATVRSMTGNTIYF.

The DNA read from the CDR3 is TGCAGTGCTAGGGGGGACAGGGAGACAGATACG. It codes for CSARGDRETDT. The full CDR3 reads CSARGDRETDTQYF. J is TRBJ2-3 and V is TRBV20-1; the match to TRBD1 covers 9 bases. The read finishes 3 residues shy of the CDR3 end, and the germline J gene is used to complete it. Germline trimming cut 3 bases from V and 3 bases from J; bases unmatched to any gene: 4. Germline assignment: CDR1 DFQATT and CDR2 SNEGSKA (reference sequence). CDR3 size: 14 residues.

A remark on this clone: From the germline J gene comes the end of the CDR3, since the read stops 3 residues before it. The rearrangement uses TRBV5-6 and TRBJ1-5, with D tentatively TRBD1 (5 bases). Germline V gives CDR1 SGHDT, CDR2 YYEEEE. This CDR3 region has 14 residues. The V end was cut by 2 bases, the J end by 5 bases, with 11 bases between. The sequenced CDR3 bases are TGTGCCAGCAGCTTTGCAGGGATAGATCAGCCC. Encoded protein: CASSFAGIDQP. The full CDR3 protein is CASSFAGIDQPQHF.

Of note for this clone: The sequence runs out 3 residues before the end of the CDR3; the remainder is reconstructed from the germline J gene. The gene calls are TRBV19 and TRBJ2-5, with D perhaps TRBD2 (5 bases). There are 14 residues in the CDR3. V gave up 1 base and J gave up 7 bases, with 13 bases separating them. Germline assignment: CDR1 LNHDA and CDR2 SQIVND (reference sequence). The CDR3 bases that were read are TGTGCCAGTAGTATAGCGGGTTTCAGCGGGACC. Its protein product is CASSIAGFSGT. The CDR3 as a whole reads CASSIAGFSGTQYF.

Note on this clone: With the read ending 3 residues before the CDR3 end, the germline J gene is used to fill in that end. V is TRBV11-2 and J is TRBJ1-5; a weak D match, TRBD1 (5 bases). V lost 6 bases to trimming and J lost 5 bases, with 14 bases between them. The germline V gene encodes CDR1 SGHAT and CDR2 FQNNGV. The CDR3 is 14 residues long. The part of the CDR3 DNA that was read is TGTGCCAGCAGAGGTGGTCAGGGCCATCAGCCC. The encoded protein is CASRGGQGHQP. The entire CDR3 reads CASRGGQGHQPQHF.

On this clone itself: Read coverage stops 3 residues before the CDR3 terminus; the germline J gene supplies the remainder. The chain joins TRBV7-9 to TRBJ1-5; TRBD1 aligns across 8 bases. V lost 5 bases, J lost 5 bases, and 5 bases stayed unmatched. This CDR3 is built from 14 residues. The germline V gene encodes CDR1 SEHNR and CDR2 FQNEAQ (reference sequence). CDR3 DNA, as far as it was read: TGTGCCAGCAGCCAATCCAGGGGGCATCAGCCC. Translation: CASSQSRGHQP. The full CDR3 reads CASSQSRGHQPQHF.

About this clone: The read stops 3 residues short of the end of the CDR3; the missing end is completed from the germline J gene. V gene TRBV19 combines with J gene TRBJ1-1, with 8 nucleotides matching TRBD1. CDR3 length equals 14 residues. Germline CDR1 reads LNHDA; CDR2 reads SQIVND (reference sequence). CDR3 DNA (partial): TGTGCCAGTAGTCCAAGGACAGGGTTGGGGGAA. Residues: CASSPRTGLGE. In full, the CDR3 reads CASSPRTGLGEAFF.

With regard to this clone: Read coverage stops 3 residues before the CDR3 terminus; the germline J gene supplies the remainder. The chain couples TRBV5-1 to TRBJ2-3; 7 bases fit TRBD1. In germline, CDR1 is SGHRS, CDR2 YFSETQ. The CDR3 contains 16 residues. CDR3 loop: CASSSGIRDRQETQYF. The sequenced CDR3 bases are TGCGCCAGCAGCTCCGGTATACGGGACAGACAAGAGACG.